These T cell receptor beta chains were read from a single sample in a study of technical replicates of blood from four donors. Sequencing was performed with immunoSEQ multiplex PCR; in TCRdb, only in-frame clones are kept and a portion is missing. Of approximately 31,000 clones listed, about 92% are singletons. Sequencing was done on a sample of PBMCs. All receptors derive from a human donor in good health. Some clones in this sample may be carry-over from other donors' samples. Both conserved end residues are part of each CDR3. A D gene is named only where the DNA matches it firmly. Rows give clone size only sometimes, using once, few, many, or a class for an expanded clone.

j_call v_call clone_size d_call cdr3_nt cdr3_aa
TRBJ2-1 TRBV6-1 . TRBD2 TGTGCCAGCAGGGGACTAGCGGGGAGTACCAATGAGCAGTTCTTC CASRGLAGSTNEQFF
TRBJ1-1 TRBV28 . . TGTGCCAGCAGTTTAACCGGGGTTGAAGCTTTCTTT CASSLTGVEAFF
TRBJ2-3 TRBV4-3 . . TGCGCCAGCAGCCAAGAGGGACGGGAGACAGATACGCAGTATTTT CASSQEGRETDTQYF
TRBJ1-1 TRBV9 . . TGTGCCAGCAGCGTAGCCGGGCAGGGTGATGAAGCTTTCTTT CASSVAGQGDEAFF
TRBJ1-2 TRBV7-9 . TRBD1 TGTGCCAGCAGCTGGGGGACAGCTAACTATGGCTACACCTTC CASSWGTANYGYTF
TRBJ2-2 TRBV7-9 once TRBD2 TGTGCCAGCAGCCTAATAGCGGGGGCGAACACCGGGGAGCTGTTTTTT CASSLIAGANTGELFF
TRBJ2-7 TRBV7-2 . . TGTGCCAGCAGCTTAAAGGGGGTCGAGCAGTACTTC CASSLKGVEQYF
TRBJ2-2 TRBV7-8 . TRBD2 TGTGCCAGCAGCCCCCCTAGCGGGGGAAACACCGGGGAGCTGTTTTTT CASSPPSGGNTGELFF
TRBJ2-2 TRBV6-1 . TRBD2 TGTGCCAGCAGTGCCCTCCTAGCGGTGAACACCGGGGAGCTGTTTTTT CASSALLAVNTGELFF
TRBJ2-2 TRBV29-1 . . TGCAGCGCCCGACTATCCGAACACGGGGAGCTGTTTTTT CSARLSEHGELFF
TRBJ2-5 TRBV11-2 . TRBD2 TGTGCCAGCAGGCATGCAGCGGGGGGGCCCGAGACCCAGTACTTC CASRHAAGGPETQYF
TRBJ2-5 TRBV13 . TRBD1 TGTGCCAGCAGCTTAAGGTTCGGGACAGGGGTAGGAGAGACCCAGTACTTC CASSLRFGTGVGETQYF
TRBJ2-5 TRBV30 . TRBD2 TGTGTCATGAGTCGGGAGGGGTGGGAGACCCAGTACTTC CVMSREGWETQYF
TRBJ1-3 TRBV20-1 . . TGCAGTGCCCCCCTCTCGGGATCCATATATTTT CSAPLSGSIYF
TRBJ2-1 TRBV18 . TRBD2 TGTGCCAGCTCACCGGGACTAGCGGAGGCTCAGTTCTTC CASSPGLAEAQFF
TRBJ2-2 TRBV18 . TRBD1 TGTGCCAGCTCACCCCCCGGGACAGTCAACACCGGGGAGCTGTTTTTT CASSPPGTVNTGELFF
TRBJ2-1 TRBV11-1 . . TGTGCCAGCAGCTTCACTGTTGGCTCCTACAATGAGCAGTTCTTC CASSFTVGSYNEQFF
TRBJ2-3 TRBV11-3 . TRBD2 TGTGCCAGCAGGGTTCAGCTGCAGGGCGGGAGGGCCTATGTAACAGATACGCAGTATTTT CASRVQLQGGRAYVTDTQYF
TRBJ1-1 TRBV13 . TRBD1 TGTGCCAGCAGCTCACCTGACAGGGGGACTGAAGCTTTCTTT CASSSPDRGTEAFF
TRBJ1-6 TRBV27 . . TGTGCCAGCAGTAATACAAATTCACCCCTCCACTTT CASSNTNSPLHF
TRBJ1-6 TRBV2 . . TGTGCCAGCCTGATGACAGGTCGTAATTCACCCCTCCACTTT CASLMTGRNSPLHF
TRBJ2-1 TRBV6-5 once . TGTGCCAGCAGTCCCAGGGGGGCCTGGGATGAGCAGTTCTTC CASSPRGAWDEQFF
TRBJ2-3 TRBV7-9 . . TGTGCCAGCAGCTTCAAACAGGGCCCCTGGGATACGCAGTATTTT CASSFKQGPWDTQYF
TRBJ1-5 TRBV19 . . TGTGCCAGTAGTATAGAGGGGGGGTTTCAGCCCCAGCATTTT CASSIEGGFQPQHF
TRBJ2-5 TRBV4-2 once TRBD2 TGTGCCAGCAGGCCTGGGACTAGCGGGGGAGAGACCCAGTACTTC CASRPGTSGGETQYF
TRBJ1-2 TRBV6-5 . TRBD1 TGTGCCAGCAGACGACAGGGGGCATACTATGGCTACACCTTC CASRRQGAYYGYTF
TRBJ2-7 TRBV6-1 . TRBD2 TGTGCCAGCAGTAAATTCGGGGGGGAGACCTACGAGCAGTACTTC CASSKFGGETYEQYF
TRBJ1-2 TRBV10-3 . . TGTGCCATCAGTGGGACTCAACATGGCTATGGCTACACCTTC CAISGTQHGYGYTF
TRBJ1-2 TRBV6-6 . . TGTGCCAGCAGTTACTCTCCCGACTATGGCTACACCTTC CASSYSPDYGYTF
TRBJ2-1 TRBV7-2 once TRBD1 TGTGCCAGCAGCTCCACAAGAGACAGGGGACCCTACAATGAGCAGTTCTTC CASSSTRDRGPYNEQFF
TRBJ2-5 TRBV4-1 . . TGCGCCAGCAGCCAGGGGGGATCATATCAAGAGACCCAGTACTTC CASSQGGSYQETQYF
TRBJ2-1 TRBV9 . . TGTGCCAGCAGCGAGCAGGGAAATTCCCCCAATGAGCAGTTCTTC CASSEQGNSPNEQFF
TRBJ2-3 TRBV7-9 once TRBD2 TGTGCCAGCGGCCCACTAGCGGGGGGGCCAAATACGCAGTATTTT CASGPLAGGPNTQYF
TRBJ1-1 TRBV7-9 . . TGTGCCAGCACTTGGGGAGGGGGATACACTGAAGCTTTCTTT CASTWGGGYTEAFF
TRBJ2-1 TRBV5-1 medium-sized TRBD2 TGCGCCAGCAGCTCTAGCGGGGGCTACAATGAGCAGTTCTTC CASSSSGGYNEQFF
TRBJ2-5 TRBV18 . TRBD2 TGTGCCAGCTCACCCGGGACTAGCGGGTCCGGGGCCCAGTACTTC CASSPGTSGSGAQYF
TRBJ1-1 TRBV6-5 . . TGTGCCAGCACTCGGGGAGACACTGAAGCTTTCTTT CASTRGDTEAFF
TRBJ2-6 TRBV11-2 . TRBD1 TGTGCCAGCAGCGACCGGGACAGGGGGCCTGGGGCCAACGTCCTGACTTTC CASSDRDRGPGANVLTF
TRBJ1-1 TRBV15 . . TGTGCCACCAGCAAAACTTCTACCGGGGGACGCGAAGCTTTCTTT CATSKTSTGGREAFF
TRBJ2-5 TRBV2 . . TGTGCCAGCAGTGGGTTGGTGGGAGTAGAGACCCAGTACTTC CASSGLVGVETQYF
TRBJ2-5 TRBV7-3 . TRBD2 TGTGCCAGCAGCCCAGGGACTAATTCGGAGACCCAGTACTTC CASSPGTNSETQYF
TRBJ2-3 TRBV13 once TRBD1 TGTGCCAGCAGCTGGGATGGACAGGGGGCTGCAGATACGCAGTATTTT CASSWDGQGAADTQYF
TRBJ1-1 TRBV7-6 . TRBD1 TGTGCCAGCAGCCTAAGGACAGGGGGGGACACTGAAGCTTTCTTT CASSLRTGGDTEAFF
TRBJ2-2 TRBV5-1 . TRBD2 TGCGCCAGCAGATCCGGGGGAGGGGTTACCGGGGAGCTGTTTTTT CASRSGGGVTGELFF
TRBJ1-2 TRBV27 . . TGTGCCAGCAGTTTTAGGGGGAACTATGGCTACACCTTC CASSFRGNYGYTF
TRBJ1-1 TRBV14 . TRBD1 TGTGCCAGCAGACCCATGGAGGGGGCCACTGAAGCTTTCTTT CASRPMEGATEAFF
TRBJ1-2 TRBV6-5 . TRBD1 TGTGCCAGCAGTTCTGGACAGGGGGCAGGTGGCTACACCTTC CASSSGQGAGGYTF
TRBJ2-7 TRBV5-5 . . TGTGCCAGCAGCTCAACCTACGAGCAGTACTTC CASSSTYEQYF
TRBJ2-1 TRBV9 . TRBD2 TGTGCCAGCAGCGCAGGACTAGCGGGGGACAATGAGCAGTTCTTC CASSAGLAGDNEQFF
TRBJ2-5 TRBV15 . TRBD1 TGTGCCACCACAGGGGGTGGGGAGACCCAGTACTTC CATTGGGETQYF
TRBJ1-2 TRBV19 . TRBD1 TGTGCCAGTAGTAATCCCGGGACAGCCGCCTATGGCTACACCTTC CASSNPGTAAYGYTF